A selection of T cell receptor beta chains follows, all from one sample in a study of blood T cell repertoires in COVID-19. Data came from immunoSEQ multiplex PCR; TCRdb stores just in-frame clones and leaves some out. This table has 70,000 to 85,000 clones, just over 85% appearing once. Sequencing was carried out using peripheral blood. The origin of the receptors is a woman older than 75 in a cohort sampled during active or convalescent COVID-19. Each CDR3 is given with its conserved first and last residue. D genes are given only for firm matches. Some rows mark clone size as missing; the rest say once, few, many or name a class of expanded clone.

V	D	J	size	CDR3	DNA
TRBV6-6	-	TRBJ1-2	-	CASRDQTTNYGYTF	TGTGCCAGCAGAGACCAGACAACTAACTATGGCTACACCTTC
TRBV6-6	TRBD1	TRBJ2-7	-	CASSPGTVKTYEQYF	TGTGCCAGCAGTCCTGGGACAGTAAAAACCTACGAGCAGTACTTC
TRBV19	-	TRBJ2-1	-	CASSIGNSPYNEQFF	TGTGCCAGTAGTATCGGTAACTCCCCTTACAATGAGCAGTTCTTC
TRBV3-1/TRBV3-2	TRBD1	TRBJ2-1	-	CASSRDRAHEQFF	TGTGCCAGCAGCCGAGACAGGGCCCATGAGCAGTTCTTC
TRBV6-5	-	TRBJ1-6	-	CASRQGTGSPLHF	TGTGCCAGCAGACAGGGAACCGGTTCACCCCTCCACTTT
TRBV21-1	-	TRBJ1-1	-	CASSILGGVGTEAFF	TGTGCCAGCAGCATCTTGGGAGGGGTCGGGACTGAAGCTTTCTTT
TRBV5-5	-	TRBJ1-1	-	CASSLGVVNTEAFF	TGTGCCAGCAGCTTGGGCGTTGTAAACACTGAAGCTTTCTTT
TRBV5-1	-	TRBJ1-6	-	CASSLDPPGGLGNSPLHF	TGCGCCAGCAGCTTGGATCCGCCAGGCGGGCTCGGTAATTCACCCCTCCACTTT
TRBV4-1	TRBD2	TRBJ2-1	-	CASSLRLTGLGSYNEQFF	TGCGCCAGCAGCCTACGCCTAACAGGACTAGGCTCCTACAATGAGCAGTTCTTC
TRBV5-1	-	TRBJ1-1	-	CASSLADGTSGRAFF	TGCGCCAGCAGCTTGGCCGATGGGACATCGGGACGAGCTTTCTTT
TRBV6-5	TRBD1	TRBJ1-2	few	CASSYSRDRRSYGYTF	TGTGCCAGCAGTTACTCGAGGGACAGAAGATCCTATGGCTACACCTTC
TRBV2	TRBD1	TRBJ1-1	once	CARGRQGKNTEAFF	TGTGCCAGAGGGAGACAGGGGAAGAACACTGAAGCTTTCTTT
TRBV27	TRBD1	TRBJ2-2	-	CASSLEGGAYTGELFF	TGTGCCAGCAGTTTGGAAGGGGGCGCTTACACCGGGGAGCTGTTTTTT
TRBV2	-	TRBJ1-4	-	CASSFRPATNEKLFF	TGTGCCAGCAGCTTCAGGCCTGCAACTAATGAAAAACTGTTTTTT
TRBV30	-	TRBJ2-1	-	CAWSLQDEQFF	TGTGCCTGGAGTCTTCAGGATGAGCAGTTCTTC
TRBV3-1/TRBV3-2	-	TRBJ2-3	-	CASSQVLYTDTQYF	TGTGCCAGCAGCCAAGTTCTCTACACAGATACGCAGTATTTT
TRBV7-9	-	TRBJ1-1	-	CASSSLGTEAFF	TGTGCCAGCAGCTCGCTCGGCACTGAAGCTTTCTTT
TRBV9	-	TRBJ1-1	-	CASTSIRAGAKNTEAFF	TGTGCCAGCACTTCAATCCGGGCAGGGGCTAAGAACACTGAAGCTTTCTTT
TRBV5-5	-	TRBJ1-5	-	CASSLEGDSNQPQHF	TGTGCCAGCAGCTTGGAGGGGGATAGCAATCAGCCCCAGCATTTT
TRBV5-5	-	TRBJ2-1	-	CASSSFSHGGSIEQFF	TGTGCCAGCAGCTCGTTCAGCCACGGAGGATCGATTGAGCAGTTCTTC
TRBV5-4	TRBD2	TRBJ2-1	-	CATNPGLPTYNEQFF	TGTGCCACCAACCCGGGACTACCGACCTACAATGAGCAGTTCTTC
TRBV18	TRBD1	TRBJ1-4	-	CASFGGTGTEKLFF	TGTGCCAGCTTTGGAGGGACAGGGACTGAAAAACTGTTTTTT
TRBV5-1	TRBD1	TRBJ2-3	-	CASSFVAGGYTDTQYF	TGCGCCAGCAGCTTTGTGGCAGGGGGCTACACAGATACGCAGTATTTT
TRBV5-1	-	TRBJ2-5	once	CASSPSGRRQETQYF	TGCGCCAGCAGCCCCAGCGGCCGACGCCAAGAGACCCAGTACTTC
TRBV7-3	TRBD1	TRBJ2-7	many	CASSPRQGACEQYF	TGTGCCAGCAGCCCCAGACAGGGGGCGTGTGAGCAGTACTTC
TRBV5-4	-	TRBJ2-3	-	CASSPILRQTSTDTQYF	TGTGCCAGCAGCCCAATTCTTCGACAGACTAGCACAGATACGCAGTATTTT
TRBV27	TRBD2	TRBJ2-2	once	CASTKRENTGELFF	TGTGCCAGCACTAAGCGGGAGAACACCGGGGAGCTGTTTTTT
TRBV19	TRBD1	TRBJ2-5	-	CASKDRGLSETQYF	TGTGCCAGTAAGGACAGGGGGCTTTCAGAGACCCAGTACTTC
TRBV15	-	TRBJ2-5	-	CATSRAAVQETQYF	TGTGCCACCAGCAGAGCTGCAGTCCAAGAGACCCAGTACTTC
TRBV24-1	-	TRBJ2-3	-	CATSRAPTDTQYF	TGTGCCACCAGCAGGGCCCCCACAGATACGCAGTATTTT
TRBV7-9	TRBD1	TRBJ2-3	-	CASSRRQGALDTQYF	TGTGCCAGCAGCCGACGACAGGGGGCTTTGGATACGCAGTATTTT
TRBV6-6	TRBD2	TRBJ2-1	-	CASSSPGLHYNEQFF	TGTGCCAGCAGTTCACCGGGACTACACTACAATGAGCAGTTCTTC
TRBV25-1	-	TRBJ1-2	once	CASSDDRSYGYTF	TGTGCCAGCAGTGATGACAGGTCCTATGGCTACACCTTC